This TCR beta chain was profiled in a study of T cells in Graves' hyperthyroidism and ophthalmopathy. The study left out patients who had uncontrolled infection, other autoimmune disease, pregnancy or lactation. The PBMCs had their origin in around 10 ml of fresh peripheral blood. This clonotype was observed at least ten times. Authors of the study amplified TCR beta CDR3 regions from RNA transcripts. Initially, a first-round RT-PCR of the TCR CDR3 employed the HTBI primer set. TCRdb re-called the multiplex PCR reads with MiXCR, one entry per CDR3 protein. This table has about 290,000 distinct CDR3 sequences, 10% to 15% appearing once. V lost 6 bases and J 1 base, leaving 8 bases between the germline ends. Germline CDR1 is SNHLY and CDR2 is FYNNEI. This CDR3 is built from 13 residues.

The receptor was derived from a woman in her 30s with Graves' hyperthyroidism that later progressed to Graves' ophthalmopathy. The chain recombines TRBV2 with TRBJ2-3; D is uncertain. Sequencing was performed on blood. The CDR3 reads CASRTTGTDTQYF. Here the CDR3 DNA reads TGTGCCAGCAGGACAACTGGCACAGATACGCAGTATTTT.